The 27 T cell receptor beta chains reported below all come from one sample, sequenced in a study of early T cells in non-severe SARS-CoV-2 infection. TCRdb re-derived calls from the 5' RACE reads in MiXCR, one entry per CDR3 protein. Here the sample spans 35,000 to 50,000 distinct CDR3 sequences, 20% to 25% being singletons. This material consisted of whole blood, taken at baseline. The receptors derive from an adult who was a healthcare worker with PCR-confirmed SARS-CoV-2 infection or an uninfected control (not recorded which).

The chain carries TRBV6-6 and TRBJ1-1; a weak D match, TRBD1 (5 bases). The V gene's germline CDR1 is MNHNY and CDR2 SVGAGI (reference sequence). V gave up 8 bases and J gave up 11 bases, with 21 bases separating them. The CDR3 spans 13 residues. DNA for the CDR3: TGTGCCAGCGCTCCTGATTGGGGGGATTACGCTTTCTTT. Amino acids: CASAPDWGDYAFF.

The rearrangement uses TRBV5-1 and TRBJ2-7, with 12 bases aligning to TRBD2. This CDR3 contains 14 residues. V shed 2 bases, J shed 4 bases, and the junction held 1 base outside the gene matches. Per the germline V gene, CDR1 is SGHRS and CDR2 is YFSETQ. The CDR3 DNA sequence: TGCGCCAGCAGCTTCGGACTAGCGGGGTACGAGCAGTACTTC. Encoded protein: CASSFGLAGYEQYF.

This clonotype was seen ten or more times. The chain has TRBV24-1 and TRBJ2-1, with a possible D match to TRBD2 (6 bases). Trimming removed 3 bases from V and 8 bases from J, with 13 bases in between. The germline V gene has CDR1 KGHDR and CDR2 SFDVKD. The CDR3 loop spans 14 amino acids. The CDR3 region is CATSDTTSLDEQFF. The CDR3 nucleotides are TGTGCCACCAGTGATACGACTAGTTTGGATGAGCAGTTCTTC.

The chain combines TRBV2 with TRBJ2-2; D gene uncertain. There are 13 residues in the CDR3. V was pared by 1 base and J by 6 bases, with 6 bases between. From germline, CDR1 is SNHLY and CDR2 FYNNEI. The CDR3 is CASSEDGSGELFF. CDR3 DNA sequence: TGTGCCAGCAGTGAAGATGGGTCCGGGGAGCTGTTTTTT. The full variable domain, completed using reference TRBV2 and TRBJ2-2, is EPEVTQTPSHQVTQMGQEVILRCVPISNHLYFYWYRQILGQKVEFLVSFYNNEISEKSEIFDDQFSVERPDGSNFTLKIRSTKLEDSAMYFCASSEDGSGELFFGEGSRLTVL.

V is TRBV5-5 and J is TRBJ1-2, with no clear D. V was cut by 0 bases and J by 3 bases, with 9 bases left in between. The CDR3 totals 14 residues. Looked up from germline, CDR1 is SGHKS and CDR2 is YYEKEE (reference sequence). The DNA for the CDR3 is TGTGCCAGCAGCTTGGACACCAACGACTATGGCTACACCTTC. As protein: CASSLDTNDYGYTF.

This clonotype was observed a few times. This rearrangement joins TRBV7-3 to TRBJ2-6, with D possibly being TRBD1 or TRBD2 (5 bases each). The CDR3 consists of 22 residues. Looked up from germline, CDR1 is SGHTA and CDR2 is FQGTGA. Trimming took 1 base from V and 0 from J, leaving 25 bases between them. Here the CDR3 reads CASSLMPPRQLGDRSGANVLTF. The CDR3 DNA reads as TGTGCCAGCAGCTTAATGCCACCGAGACAGTTGGGAGATCGCTCTGGGGCCAACGTCCTGACTTTC.

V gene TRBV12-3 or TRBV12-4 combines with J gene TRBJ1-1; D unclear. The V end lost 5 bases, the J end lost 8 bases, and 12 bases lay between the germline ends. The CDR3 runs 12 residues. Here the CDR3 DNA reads TGTGCCAGCAGTCCCACCACCGGAGAAGCTTTCTTT. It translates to CASSPTTGEAFF.

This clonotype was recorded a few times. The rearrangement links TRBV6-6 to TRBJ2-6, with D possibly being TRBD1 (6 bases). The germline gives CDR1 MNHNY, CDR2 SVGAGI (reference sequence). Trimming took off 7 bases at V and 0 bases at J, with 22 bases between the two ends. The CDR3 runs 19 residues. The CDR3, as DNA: TGTGCCAGCATTAACCGACCATGGGGGCAAAACTCTGGGGCCAACGTCCTGACTTTC. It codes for CASINRPWGQNSGANVLTF.

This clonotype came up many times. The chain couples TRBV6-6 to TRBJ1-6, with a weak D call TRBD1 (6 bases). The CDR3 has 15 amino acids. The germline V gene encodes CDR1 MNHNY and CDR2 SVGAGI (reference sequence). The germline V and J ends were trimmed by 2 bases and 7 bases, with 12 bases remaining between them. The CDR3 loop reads CASSYATGQNSPLHF. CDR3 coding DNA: TGTGCCAGCAGTTACGCGACAGGACAAAATTCACCCCTCCACTTT.

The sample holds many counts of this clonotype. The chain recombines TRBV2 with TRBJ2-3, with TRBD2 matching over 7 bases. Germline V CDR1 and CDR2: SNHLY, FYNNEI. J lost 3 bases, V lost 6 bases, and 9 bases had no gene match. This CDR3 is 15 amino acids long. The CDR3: CASSREGKRTDTQYF. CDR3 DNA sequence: TGTGCCAGCAGCAGGGAGGGTAAGAGGACAGATACGCAGTATTTT.

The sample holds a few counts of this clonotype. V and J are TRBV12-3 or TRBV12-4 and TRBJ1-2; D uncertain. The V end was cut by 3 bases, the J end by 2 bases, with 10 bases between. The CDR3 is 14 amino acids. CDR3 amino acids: CASSFQRPNYGYTF. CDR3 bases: TGTGCCAGCAGTTTTCAGCGCCCGAACTATGGCTACACCTTC.

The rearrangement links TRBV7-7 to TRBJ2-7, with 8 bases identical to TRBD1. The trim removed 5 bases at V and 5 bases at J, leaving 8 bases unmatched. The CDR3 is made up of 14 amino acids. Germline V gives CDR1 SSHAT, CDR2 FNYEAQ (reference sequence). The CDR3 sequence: CASSPWTGYNEQYF. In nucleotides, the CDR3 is TGTGCCAGCAGCCCCTGGACAGGGTATAACGAGCAGTACTTC.

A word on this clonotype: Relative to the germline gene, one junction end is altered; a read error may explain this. The CDR3 nucleotides are TGTGCCAGCAGTCACTCGTGGGGTAGGAACACTGAAGCTTTCTTT. It yields the protein CASSHSWGRNTEAFF. The V call is TRBV6-5, the J call TRBJ1-1, with D unresolved. The CDR3 loop spans 15 amino acids. Germline CDR1 reads MNHEY; CDR2 reads SVGAGI.

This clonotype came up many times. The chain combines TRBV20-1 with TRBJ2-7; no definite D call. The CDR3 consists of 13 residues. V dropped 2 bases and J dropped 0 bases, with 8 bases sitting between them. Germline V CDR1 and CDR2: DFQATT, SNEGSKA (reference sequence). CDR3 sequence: CSARLKLSYEQYF. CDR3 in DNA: TGCAGTGCTAGACTTAAACTCTCCTACGAGCAGTACTTC.

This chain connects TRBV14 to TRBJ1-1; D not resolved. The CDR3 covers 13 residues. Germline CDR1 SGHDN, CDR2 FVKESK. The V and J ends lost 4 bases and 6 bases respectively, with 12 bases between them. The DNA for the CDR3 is TGTGCCAGCAGCCGGAGTTCGGGCCCTGAAGCTTTCTTT. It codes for CASSRSSGPEAFF.

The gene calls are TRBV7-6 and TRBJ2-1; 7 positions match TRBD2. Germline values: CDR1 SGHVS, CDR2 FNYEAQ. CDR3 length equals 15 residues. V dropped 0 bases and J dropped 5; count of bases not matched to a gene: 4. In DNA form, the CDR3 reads TGTGCCAGCAGCTTAGCCGCGGGGGAGAACAATGAGCAGTTCTTC. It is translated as CASSLAAGENNEQFF. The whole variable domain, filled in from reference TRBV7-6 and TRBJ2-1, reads GAGVSQSPRYKVTKRGQDVALRCDPISGHVSLYWYRQALGQGPEFLTYFNYEAQQDKSGLPNDRFSAERPEGSISTLTIQRTEQRDSAMYRCASSLAAGENNEQFFGPGTRLTVL.

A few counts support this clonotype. CDR3 in amino acids: CSVSGVNTEAFF. The CDR3 DNA reads as TGCAGCGTTTCAGGGGTGAACACTGAAGCTTTCTTT. The V call is TRBV29-1, the J call TRBJ1-1; perhaps TRBD1 as D (6 bases). Germline loops: CDR1 SQVTM, CDR2 ANQGSEA. CDR3 size: 12 residues. Trimming removed 5 bases from V and 0 bases from J, with 7 bases in between.

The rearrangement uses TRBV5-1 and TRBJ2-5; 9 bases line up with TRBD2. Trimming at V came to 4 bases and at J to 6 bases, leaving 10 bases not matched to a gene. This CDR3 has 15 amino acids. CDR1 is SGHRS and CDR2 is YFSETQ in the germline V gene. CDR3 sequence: CASSLLGGGAQTQYF. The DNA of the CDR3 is TGCGCCAGCAGCCTCCTGGGCGGGGGGGCACAGACCCAGTACTTC.

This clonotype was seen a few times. DNA for the CDR3: TGTGCCAGCAGCGTAGGGCCCGCAGGCGGCTCCTACGAGCAGTACTTC. It yields the protein CASSVGPAGGSYEQYF. The chain is built from TRBV9 and TRBJ2-7; D is undetermined. This CDR3 has 16 amino acids. V was cut by 0 bases and J by 0 bases, with 13 bases left in between. Germline CDR1 and CDR2: SGDLS and YYNGEE. Drawing the rest from reference TRBV9 and TRBJ2-7, the complete variable domain is DSGVTQTPKHLITATGQRVTLRCSPRSGDLSVYWYQQSLDQGLQFLIQYYNGEERAKGNILERFSAQQFPDLHSELNLSSLELGDSALYFCASSVGPAGGSYEQYFGPGTRLTVT.

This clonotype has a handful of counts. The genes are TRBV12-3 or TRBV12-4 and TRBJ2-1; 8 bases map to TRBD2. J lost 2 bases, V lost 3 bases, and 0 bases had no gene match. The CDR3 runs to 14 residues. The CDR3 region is CASSLGLAYNEQFF. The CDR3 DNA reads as TGTGCCAGCAGTTTGGGACTAGCCTACAATGAGCAGTTCTTC.

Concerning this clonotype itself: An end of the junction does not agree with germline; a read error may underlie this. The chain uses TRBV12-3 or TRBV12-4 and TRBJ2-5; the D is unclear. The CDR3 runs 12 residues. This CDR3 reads CASSVDIGQEHF. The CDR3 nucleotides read TGTGCCAGCAGCGTCGACATCGGGCAGGAGCACTTC.

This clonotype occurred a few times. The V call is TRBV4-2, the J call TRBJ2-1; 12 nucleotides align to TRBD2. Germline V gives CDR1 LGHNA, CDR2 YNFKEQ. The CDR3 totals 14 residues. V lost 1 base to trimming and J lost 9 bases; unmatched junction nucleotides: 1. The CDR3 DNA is TGTGCCAGCAGCCAAGCTAGCGGGGGGGTTGAGCAGTTCTTC. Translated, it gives CASSQASGGVEQFF.

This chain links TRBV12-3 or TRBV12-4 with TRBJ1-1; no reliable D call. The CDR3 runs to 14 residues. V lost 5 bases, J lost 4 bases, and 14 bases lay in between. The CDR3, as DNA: TGTGCCAGCAGTCCTCCTTCTTGGGGCACTGAAGCTTTCTTT. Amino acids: CASSPPSWGTEAFF.

CDR3 in DNA: TGTGCCAGCAGCAGGGACACAAGGTACAATCAGCCCCAGCATTTT. This gives the protein CASSRDTRYNQPQHF. The chain links TRBV7-8 to TRBJ1-5, with D possibly matching TRBD1 (6 bases). This CDR3 region has 15 residues. Germline V CDR1 and CDR2: SGHVS, FQNEAQ. V dropped 5 bases and J dropped 3 bases, with 14 bases sitting between them.

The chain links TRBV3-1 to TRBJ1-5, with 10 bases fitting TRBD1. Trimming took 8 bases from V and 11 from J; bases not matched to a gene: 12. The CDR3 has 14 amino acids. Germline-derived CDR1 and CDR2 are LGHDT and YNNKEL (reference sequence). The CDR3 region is CASSRGQGTQSQHF. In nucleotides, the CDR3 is TGTGCCAGCTCTAGGGGACAGGGGACACAGTCCCAGCATTTT.

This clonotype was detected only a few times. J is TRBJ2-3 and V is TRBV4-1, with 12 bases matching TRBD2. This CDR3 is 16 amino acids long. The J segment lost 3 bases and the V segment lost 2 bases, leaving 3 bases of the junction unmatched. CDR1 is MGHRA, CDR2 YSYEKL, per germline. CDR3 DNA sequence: TGCGCCAGCAGCCAACCTAGCGGGGGGGCAACAGATACGCAGTATTTT. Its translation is CASSQPSGGATDTQYF.

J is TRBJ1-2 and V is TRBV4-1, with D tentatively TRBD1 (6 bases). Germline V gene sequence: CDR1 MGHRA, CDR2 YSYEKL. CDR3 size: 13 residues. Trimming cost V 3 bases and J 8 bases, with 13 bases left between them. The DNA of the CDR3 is TGCGCCAGCAGCCAGGCAGGGGTGAGAGGCTACACCTTC. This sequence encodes CASSQAGVRGYTF.